Following are 15 T cell receptor beta chains from one sample sequenced in a study of cytomegalovirus exposure and HLA in healthy donors. PCR was performed using 60 Vbeta and 13 Jbeta primers. Repertoires were generated with immunoSEQ multiplex PCR, while TCRdb's copy carries only in-frame clones and drops some. The repertoire includes 110,000 to 150,000 clones, about 75% of them detected once, and over 6% sits in the top ten. Sample: PBMCs. Source of these receptors: a man aged 25 to 40 in good health and CMV-seronegative.

The rearrangement uses TRBV11-2 and TRBJ2-7; 9 bases fit TRBD2. The CDR3 has 17 amino acids. The germline V gene has CDR1 SGHAT and CDR2 FQNNGV. V dropped 0 bases and J dropped 3; count of bases not matched to a gene: 9. CDR3 nucleotide sequence: TGTGCCAGCAGCTTAGATAGGGGGTTGACTAGCGGCTACGAGCAGTACTTC. Translating gives CASSLDRGLTSGYEQYF.

This chain uses TRBV28 with TRBJ2-4; weak D call: TRBD2 (6 bases). The germline V gene has CDR1 MDHEN and CDR2 SYDVKM. Between the trimmed V and J ends, which lost 5 bases and 3 bases, there was a span of 14 bases. CDR3 size: 15 residues. The DNA of the CDR3 is TGTGCCAGCAGTGAAGCCGGGACTGGCAAAAACATTCAGTACTTC. Translated, it gives CASSEAGTGKNIQYF.

The chain combines TRBV21-1 with TRBJ2-1; the D call of TRBD2 is as the table states it, not checked on the DNA. TRBV21-1 is classified as a pseudogene. This CDR3 is built from 17 residues. The DNA of the CDR3 is TGTGCCAGCAGCAAAGCGTGCGGGACTAGCGGTAACAATGAGCAGTTCTTC. It yields the protein CASSKACGTSGNNEQFF.

This rearrangement joins TRBV7-2 to TRBJ2-3, with D uncertain. The germline CDR1 and CDR2 sequences are SGHTA and FQGNSA. This CDR3 is 15 amino acids long. Trimming cost V 1 base and J 0 bases, with 8 bases left between them. The CDR3 spells CASSLGVTSTDTQYF. CDR3 bases: TGTGCCAGCAGCTTAGGAGTGACTAGCACAGATACGCAGTATTTT.

The chain is built from TRBV30 and TRBJ2-7; 10 bases fit TRBD1. The CDR3 has 15 residues. V dropped 0 bases and J dropped 5; count of bases not matched to a gene: 7. Germline loops: CDR1 GTSNPN, CDR2 SVGIG (reference sequence). This CDR3 reads CAWSVLGTGANEQYF. The CDR3 region has the DNA TGTGCCTGGAGTGTTCTAGGGACAGGGGCAAACGAGCAGTACTTC. The full variable domain, completed using reference TRBV30 and TRBJ2-7, is SQTIHQWPATLVQPVGSPLSLECTVEGTSNPNLYWYRQAAGRGLQLLFYSVGIGQISSEVPQNLSASRPQDRQFILSSKKLLLSDSGFYLCAWSVLGTGANEQYFGPGTRLTVT.

This sequence joins TRBV15 and TRBJ1-3; perhaps TRBD1 as D (5 bases). Per the germline V gene, CDR1 is LNHNV and CDR2 is YYDKDF (reference sequence). The CDR3 loop spans 16 amino acids. Trimming removed 1 base from V and 2 bases from J, with 12 bases in between. CDR3: CATSRATERTGNTIYF. The CDR3 coding sequence is TGTGCCACCAGCAGAGCGACAGAAAGAACTGGAAACACCATATATTTT.

By frequency in the sample, this clone is medium-sized (0.01 to 0.1%). V usage is TRBV27 and J usage is TRBJ2-1, with TRBD2 matching over 9 bases. The CDR3 spans 15 residues. J gave up 12 bases and V 0 bases, and 9 bases lay outside the gene matches. The V gene's germline CDR1 is MNHEY and CDR2 SMNVEV (reference sequence). The CDR3 protein is CASSLSTSGAIGQFF. As DNA, the CDR3 is TGTGCCAGCAGTTTATCGACTAGCGGAGCCATTGGGCAGTTCTTC.

The sample holds many counts of this clone. As DNA, the CDR3 is TGTGCCAGCAGTTTAGGGGGCTCCTATATTGTTGAAGCTTTCTTT. Translated: CASSLGGSYIVEAFF. The chain couples TRBV28 to TRBJ1-1; D is perhaps TRBD1 (6 bases). Looked up from germline, CDR1 is MDHEN and CDR2 is SYDVKM. The V end lost 2 bases, the J end lost 7 bases, and 17 bases lay between the germline ends. The CDR3 has 15 residues.

The chain recombines TRBV2 with TRBJ1-5; D is undetermined. Germline-derived CDR1 and CDR2 are SNHLY and FYNNEI. CDR3 length: 14 residues. Trimming stripped 6 bases from V and 5 bases from J, with 14 bases between. The CDR3 DNA is TGTGCCAGCAGCGCGGAACTCAGATATCAGCCCCAGCATTTT. Encoded protein: CASSAELRYQPQHF.

DNA of the CDR3: TGCGCCAGCAGCTTGACAGGGGGCGCAGAGACCCAGTACTTC. Encoded protein: CASSLTGGAETQYF. J is TRBJ2-5 and V is TRBV5-1, with 9 bases lining up with TRBD1. Per the germline V gene, CDR1 is SGHRS and CDR2 is YFSETQ. Trimming took 1 base from V and 4 from J; bases not matched to a gene: 2. This CDR3 has 14 residues.

This chain uses TRBV29-1 with TRBJ2-2; 8 nucleotides line up with TRBD1. The trim removed 3 bases at V and 1 base at J, leaving 16 bases unmatched. CDR1 is SQVTM, CDR2 ANQGSEA, per germline. The CDR3 loop spans 19 amino acids. CDR3 bases: TGCAGCGTTGACCCTCCCGGGACAGGTGAGACAAGGAACACCGGGGAGCTGTTTTTT. Its protein product is CSVDPPGTGETRNTGELFF.

This rearrangement joins TRBV18 to TRBJ1-1; D is possibly TRBD1 (5 bases). The germline V gene has CDR1 KGHSH and CDR2 LQKENI. V lost 3 bases and J lost 6, with 11 bases in between. CDR3 length: 13 amino acids. The CDR3 sequence: CASSPWGEAEAFF. CDR3 nucleotides: TGTGCCAGCTCACCCTGGGGGGAGGCTGAAGCTTTCTTT.

This sequence joins TRBV27 and TRBJ1-5; TRBD1 aligns across 7 bases. Germline CDR1 reads MNHEY; CDR2 reads SMNVEV (reference sequence). Unmatched junction bases numbered 13, after V lost 0 bases and J lost 11 bases. The CDR3 totals 16 residues. CDR3 sequence (DNA): TGTGCCAGCAGTTTATCGATTGTAGGGGGCCTCTCAGCCCAGCATTTT. Amino acid sequence: CASSLSIVGGLSAQHF.

The rearrangement links TRBV7-3 to TRBJ1-5; the D gene is possibly TRBD1 (6 bases). This CDR3 comprises 20 residues. Germline lookup yields CDR1 SGHTA and CDR2 FQGTGA. V was cut by 1 base and J by 2 bases, with 24 bases left in between. The CDR3 sequence is CASSLRVCGQGPSGNQPQHF. The CDR3 coding sequence is TGTGCCAGCAGCTTAAGGGTTTGTGGTCAGGGGCCTTCGGGCAATCAGCCCCAGCATTTT.

The chain recombines TRBV30 with TRBJ2-1; 8 bases fit TRBD2. The CDR3 sequence is 14 residues long. The junction had 4 bases not matched to a gene; V was cut back by 5 bases and J by 1 base. Germline CDR1 reads GTSNPN; CDR2 reads SVGIG (reference sequence). CDR3 residues: CAWGSGTSYNEQFF. The CDR3 coding sequence is TGTGCCTGGGGTAGCGGGACATCCTACAATGAGCAGTTCTTC. The full variable domain, its missing parts supplied by reference TRBV30 and TRBJ2-1, is SQTIHQWPATLVQPVGSPLSLECTVEGTSNPNLYWYRQAAGRGLQLLFYSVGIGQISSEVPQNLSASRPQDRQFILSSKKLLLSDSGFYLCAWGSGTSYNEQFFGPGTRLTVL.